One sample yielded the 25 T cell receptor beta chains listed below, sequenced in a study of shared clonotypes between healthy human individuals (dated by TCRdb to the early 2020s). For the CD8 naive samples, CD45RO-negative cells were positively selected for CCR7, yielding a CD45RA+CCR7+ population from which TemRA cells were excluded. Libraries were constructed by the immunoSEQ multiplex PCR assay. TCRdb took over this immuneACCESS table, retaining in-frame rearrangements with V and J assigned. Such tables are incomplete; in checked studies, under half of the missing clones stem from an unresolved V gene, and the remainder is unexplained. In all, the sample holds roughly 2,000,000 clones, and roughly 95% of those were seen once. The top ten constitute 1.5% to 2% of the sample. Specimen: naive CD8+ T cells from PBMCs. According to the study, the label for this sample's cell subset or site signals: CD45RA+CCR7+. Every receptor here comes from a man aged 18-30 years in good health. Some clones in this sample may be carry-over from other donors' samples.

CDR3 residues: CASDEGQYF. CDR3 DNA: TGTGCCAGCGACGAGGGGCAGTACTTC. The chain recombines TRBV6-1 with TRBJ2-7, with a tentative D call TRBD2 (5 bases). The CDR3 sequence is 9 residues long. The V end lost 8 bases, the J end lost 9 bases, and 8 bases lay between the germline ends. Germline V CDR1 and CDR2: MNHNS, SASEGT.

This chain links TRBV10-3 with TRBJ2-7; weak D call: TRBD1 (6 bases). CDR3 size: 14 residues. In germline, CDR1 is ENHRY, CDR2 SYGVKD. V was clipped by 6 bases and J by 1 base, with 13 bases between them. CDR3 nucleotide sequence: TGTGCCATCAGAGGGACACCTCCTTCCTACGAGCAGTACTTC. It encodes CAIRGTPPSYEQYF.

V usage is TRBV2 and J usage is TRBJ2-4, with no clear D. The germline V and J ends were trimmed by 2 bases and 0 bases, with 23 bases remaining between them. The CDR3 is 20 amino acids. Germline CDR1 SNHLY, CDR2 FYNNEI. For the CDR3, the DNA is TGTGCCAGCAGTGAAATTTTTTTGACTGGTGGGCTTCTAGCCAAAAACATTCAGTACTTC. Translation: CASSEIFLTGGLLAKNIQYF.

The chain carries TRBV6-8 and TRBJ2-1, with D unclear. CDR3 length equals 9 residues. V lost 8 bases to trimming and J lost 7 bases, with 3 bases between them. Germline V CDR1 and CDR2: MNHGY, SAAAGT. Here the CDR3 reads CASRNEQFF. CDR3 coding DNA: TGTGCCAGCCGAAATGAGCAGTTCTTC.

The chain carries TRBV27 and TRBJ1-2, with D maybe TRBD1 (5 bases). CDR1 is MNHEY, CDR2 SMNVEV, per germline (reference sequence). This CDR3 contains 16 residues. Trimming took 2 bases from V and 4 from J, leaving 17 bases between them. As DNA, the CDR3 is TGTGCCAGCAGTTTAGGTTGGGGCGAAAACCGCTATGGCTACACCTTC. It yields the protein CASSLGWGENRYGYTF.

This chain uses TRBV7-8 with TRBJ2-7; the D gene is possibly TRBD1 (5 bases). Germline CDR1 is SGHVS and CDR2 is FQNEAQ. This CDR3 contains 15 residues. V lost 8 bases to trimming and J lost 4 bases, with 21 bases between them. The CDR3 DNA reads as TGTGCCAGCCTACCCTTATCAGGGTCGACTTACGAGCAGTACTTC. Its protein product is CASLPLSGSTYEQYF.

Concerning this clone itself: The same CDR3 is also encoded by other DNA sequences in this sample. This chain links TRBV7-6 with TRBJ2-2; no reliable D call. The germline V gene encodes CDR1 SGHVS and CDR2 FNYEAQ. Between the trimmed V and J ends, which lost 5 bases and 5 bases, there was a span of 9 bases. This CDR3 spans 13 amino acids. The CDR3 nucleotides are TGTGCCAGCAGCCCCAGTGGGACCGGGGAGCTGTTTTTT. Protein product: CASSPSGTGELFF.

The chain links TRBV27 to TRBJ2-2, with 9 positions matching TRBD2. This CDR3 is built from 16 residues. Germline lookup yields CDR1 MNHEY and CDR2 SMNVEV (reference sequence). V shed 6 bases and J 4 bases; nucleotides not matched to a gene: 9. CDR3 protein: CASRPYSGSLTGELFF. The DNA for the CDR3 is TGTGCCAGCAGACCGTATAGCGGGAGCCTCACCGGGGAGCTGTTTTTT.

This chain connects TRBV27 to TRBJ2-5; 7 bases map to TRBD2. Trimming at V came to 6 bases and at J to 2 bases, leaving 12 bases not matched to a gene. CDR3 length: 16 residues. Germline V gives CDR1 MNHEY, CDR2 SMNVEV (reference sequence). The CDR3 sequence is CASSTHLIGGQETQYF. CDR3 nucleotide sequence: TGTGCCAGCAGCACACACTTGATCGGGGGGCAAGAGACCCAGTACTTC.

The V and J genes are TRBV7-2 and TRBJ1-1; D unclear. The CDR3 is 13 residues long. Looked up from germline, CDR1 is SGHTA and CDR2 is FQGNSA. Trimming took 5 bases from V and 5 from J, leaving 12 bases between them. The CDR3 DNA follows: TGTGCCAGCAGCACCGGGTTCAGGACTGAAGCTTTCTTT. Translating gives CASSTGFRTEAFF.

The V and J genes are TRBV28 and TRBJ2-7, with TRBD2 matching over 10 bases. The germline V gene encodes CDR1 MDHEN and CDR2 SYDVKM. After removal of 6 bases from V and 3 bases from J, the junction contained 5 bases not matched to a gene. This CDR3 spans 14 amino acids. Here the CDR3 reads CASSPLAGLYEQYF. The CDR3 nucleotides read TGTGCCAGCAGCCCACTAGCGGGGCTCTACGAGCAGTACTTC.

The V call is TRBV5-1, the J call TRBJ1-1, with D hard to call. Germline V lookup: CDR1 SGHRS, CDR2 YFSETQ. The CDR3 sequence is 17 residues long. Trimming took 1 base from V and 0 from J, leaving 16 bases between them. CDR3 loop: CASSLRSGRPLNTEAFF. CDR3 bases: TGCGCCAGCAGCTTGAGGAGTGGCCGGCCCCTGAACACTGAAGCTTTCTTT.

The CDR3 reads CASSSELTGGALNEQYF. For the CDR3, the DNA is TGTGCCAGCAGCTCCGAGCTCACAGGGGGCGCTTTGAACGAGCAGTACTTC. The rearrangement joins TRBV7-9 to TRBJ2-7; TRBD1 matches 9 bases. From germline, CDR1 is SEHNR and CDR2 FQNEAQ (reference sequence). After removal of 4 bases from V and 5 bases from J, the junction contained 15 bases not matched to a gene. The CDR3 length is 17 residues.

This clone has a handful of counts. The gene calls are TRBV6-6 and TRBJ1-1; D gene ambiguous. This CDR3 has 13 residues. Deletions cut 5 bases from V and 10 bases from J, with 17 bases between. Looked up from germline, CDR1 is MNHNY and CDR2 is SVGAGI (reference sequence). CDR3 residues: CASSPLLVWGAFF. The CDR3 region has the DNA TGTGCCAGCAGTCCGCTGTTGGTTTGGGGAGCTTTCTTT.

The genes are TRBV5-4 and TRBJ2-5, with a tentative D call TRBD1 (6 bases). The CDR3 has 14 residues. Germline V CDR1 and CDR2: SGHNT, YYREEE (reference sequence). Trimming shortened V by 3 bases and J by 1 base, and 10 bases separated the two germline ends. The DNA of the CDR3 is TGTGCCAGCAGCTGGGGACATACCCAAGAGACCCAGTACTTC. Amino acids: CASSWGHTQETQYF. Drawing the rest from reference TRBV5-4 and TRBJ2-5, the complete variable domain is ETGVTQSPTHLIKTRGQQVTLRCSSQSGHNTVSWYQQALGQGPQFIFQYYREEENGRGNFPPRFSGLQFPNYSSELNVNALELDDSALYLCASSWGHTQETQYFGPGTRLLVL.

The chain joins TRBV9 to TRBJ1-1; D gene ambiguous. This CDR3 has 13 amino acids. Trimming pared 2 bases from V and 7 bases from J, leaving 12 bases between. Germline loops: CDR1 SGDLS, CDR2 YYNGEE. The CDR3 region is CASSVGLSFEAFF. The CDR3 DNA is TGTGCCAGCAGCGTGGGTCTCAGTTTTGAAGCTTTCTTT.

The rearrangement links TRBV6-5 to TRBJ2-7; 9 bases map to TRBD1. CDR1 and CDR2 from the germline V gene are MNHEY and SVGAGI. V was clipped by 2 bases and J by 3 bases; unmatched bases: 5. This CDR3 region has 15 residues. The CDR3 is CASSYTGQGLYEQYF. As DNA, the CDR3 is TGTGCCAGCAGTTACACAGGACAGGGGCTCTACGAGCAGTACTTC.

The V and J genes are TRBV29-1 and TRBJ1-5; D ambiguous. Looked up from germline, CDR1 is SQVTM and CDR2 is ANQGSEA. V lost 2 bases, J lost 0 bases, and 17 bases lay in between. CDR3 length: 17 amino acids. In DNA, the CDR3 is TGCAGCGTTGAATCCCTTGGAGGGAGAGGTAGCAATCAGCCCCAGCATTTT. Protein sequence: CSVESLGGRGSNQPQHF.

This chain links TRBV5-4 with TRBJ2-3; D is unclear. Germline-derived CDR1 and CDR2 are SGHNT and YYREEE (reference sequence). CDR3 length equals 16 residues. V was pared by 1 base and J by 1 base, with 13 bases between. CDR3 protein: CASSLKDETRTDTQYF. The CDR3 region has the DNA TGTGCCAGCAGCTTGAAAGACGAGACTCGCACAGATACGCAGTATTTT.

This chain links TRBV28 with TRBJ1-1; no clear D gene. The V gene lost 2 bases and the J gene lost 1 base, with 5 bases spanning the gap. The CDR3 length is 13 residues. CDR1 MDHEN and CDR2 SYDVKM come from the germline V gene. CDR3 amino acids: CASSLAKNTEAFF. The CDR3 bases are TGTGCCAGCAGTTTAGCCAAGAACACTGAAGCTTTCTTT.

The chain joins TRBV5-6 to TRBJ2-7; 8 bases agree with TRBD1. The V gene's germline CDR1 is SGHDT and CDR2 YYEEEE. V was clipped by 4 bases and J by 0 bases; unmatched bases: 3. This CDR3 is 14 amino acids long. The CDR3 sequence: CASSAGTGSYEQYF. Written as DNA, the CDR3 is TGTGCCAGCAGCGCCGGGACAGGCTCCTACGAGCAGTACTTC.

This chain connects TRBV4-1 to TRBJ2-7; D call uncertain. The CDR3 has 15 amino acids. Trimming cost V 3 bases and J 5 bases, with 17 bases left between them. The germline gives CDR1 MGHRA, CDR2 YSYEKL. In nucleotides, the CDR3 is TGCGCCAGCAGCCAGGCCCCAGTTTCAAGGGACGAGCAGTACTTC. Its protein is CASSQAPVSRDEQYF.

The chain uses TRBV7-2 and TRBJ2-7; 8 bases are a match to TRBD1. Trimming at V came to 1 base and at J to 0 bases, leaving 8 bases not matched to a gene. Looked up from germline, CDR1 is SGHTA and CDR2 is FQGNSA. The CDR3 loop spans 17 amino acids. The CDR3 loop is CASSLDHRGIFSYEQYF. CDR3 DNA sequence: TGTGCCAGCAGCTTAGATCACAGGGGGATCTTCTCCTACGAGCAGTACTTC.

The DNA of the CDR3 is TGTGCCAGCAGTTTCACACAGGGGCACTATGGCTACACCTTC. It is translated as CASSFTQGHYGYTF. The chain carries TRBV27 and TRBJ1-2; TRBD1 matches at 7 bases. Germline CDR1 reads MNHEY; CDR2 reads SMNVEV (reference sequence). J gave up 3 bases and V 3 bases, and 4 bases lay outside the gene matches. The CDR3 runs to 14 residues.

The J gene is TRBJ2-1, the V gene TRBV9, with 10 bases identical to TRBD2. V lost 0 bases and J lost 5; bases outside the gene matches: 2. CDR1 SGDLS and CDR2 YYNGEE come from the germline V gene. The CDR3 contains 15 residues. The CDR3 spells CASSVGSGRNNEQFF. Written as DNA, the CDR3 is TGTGCCAGCAGCGTAGGTAGCGGGAGGAACAATGAGCAGTTCTTC. Full variable domain (missing parts from reference TRBV9 and TRBJ2-1): DSGVTQTPKHLITATGQRVTLRCSPRSGDLSVYWYQQSLDQGLQFLIQYYNGEERAKGNILERFSAQQFPDLHSELNLSSLELGDSALYFCASSVGSGRNNEQFFGPGTRLTVL.